This entry concerns a single T cell receptor (beta chain). Germline loops: CDR1 GTSNPN, CDR2 SVGIG (reference sequence). V was cut by 5 bases and J by 0 bases, with 8 bases left in between. CDR3 length: 13 amino acids. The data were taken from a study of blood T cell repertoires in COVID-19. Study-level information: Material from acute and convalescent COVID-19 was sourced from the United States, Italy and Spain. PBMCs, B-cell-depleted T cells, or T cells provided the cDNA or gDNA that made up the material.

Per the original data handling: Amplification from reference gene primers served as the basis for estimated nucleated cell counts. The protocol was immunoSEQ multiplex PCR, while the TCRdb copy is restricted to in-frame clones and leaves out a portion. V, J and clone size are those of that table, while D and trimming were read from the DNA. The repertoire holds about 230,000 clones, with over 80% as singletons. This TCR was sampled from a man between 35 and 55 years old with acute or convalescent COVID-19. The sample taken for sequencing was peripheral blood. The chain couples TRBV30 to TRBJ1-5; tentative D call: TRBD1 (5 bases). Here the CDR3 DNA reads TGTGCCTGGGGCAGGGATAGCAATCAGCCCCAGCATTTT. Translating gives CAWGRDSNQPQHF.